This T cell receptor beta chain was observed in a study of T cells in severe cutaneous drug reactions. Across the study: Blister fluid/cells and PBMC came from acute- or recovery-stage patients.

The donors had carbamazepine-induced Stevens-Johnson syndrome or toxic epidermal necrolysis. Findings and limits, study-wide: Blister cells averaged roughly 29% and PBMC about 5% TRBV12-4 in carbamazepine-induced Stevens-Johnson syndrome or toxic epidermal necrolysis patients.

Worth noting for this clonotype: Antigen: not known.

Per germline, CDR1 SGHVS and CDR2 FQNEAQ. CDR3 length: 15 amino acids. Bulk and single-cell libraries used iRepertoire multiplex PCR with TCR subtype-specific primers. Each sample contributed roughly 85-500 ng of RNA for bulk libraries. TCRdb derives one entry per CDR3 protein from the multiplex PCR reads, leaving out DNA. The sample totals fewer than 8,000 distinct CDR3 sequences. The chain is built from TRBV7-8 and TRBJ2-3. The sequenced sample consisted of cells from a skin blister. This clonotype originated in a human donor with toxic epidermal necrolysis, a severe cutaneous drug reaction. CDR3 amino acids: CASSLVGFGTDTQYF. The complete variable domain, with remaining parts taken from reference TRBV7-8 and TRBJ2-3, reads GAGVSQSPRYKVAKRGQDVALRCDPISGHVSLFWYQQALGQGPEFLTYFQNEAQLDKSGLPSDRFFAERPEGSVSTLKIQRTQQEDSAVYLCASSLVGFGTDTQYFGPGTRLTVL.